Listed below are T cell receptor beta chains from one sample, sequenced in a study of vaccination effects on CD4 cells after COVID-19. Profiled with immunoSEQ multiplex PCR; TCRdb holds only in-frame clones, not every one. In the table there are 21,000 or so clones, just under 75% of which are singletons. Their antigens are not known. Material: CD4+ T cells from PBMCs cultured with a peptide pool, obtained before COVID-19 vaccination. The receptor set was obtained from a human donor who had a prior SARS-CoV-2 infection. CDR3s include the opening cysteine and the closing phenylalanine or tryptophan. The D gene is left open where the match is weak. Size is stated for part of the rows, as once, few or many counts, or as a class when the clone is expanded.

J: TRBJ2-5
D: .
V: TRBV5-6
size: .
DNA: TGTGCCAGCAGCTTGGTAGGCCTGCGAAGAGAGACCCAGTACTTC
CDR3: CASSLVGLRRETQYF

J: TRBJ2-1
D: TRBD2
V: TRBV7-8
size: .
DNA: TGTGCCAGCAGCTTTAGGGCCCCCGGAAGGAGCGGGAGTTTGTCCTACAATGAGCAGTTCTTC
CDR3: CASSFRAPGRSGSLSYNEQFF

J: TRBJ2-1
D: TRBD2
V: TRBV11-3
size: .
DNA: TGTGCCAGCAGCTTAGATCTCGGGAGGGCCGTCTCCTACAATGAGCAGTTCTTC
CDR3: CASSLDLGRAVSYNEQFF

J: TRBJ1-6
D: .
V: TRBV5-4
size: .
DNA: TGTGCCAGCAGCTCAGGCCGGGGCAATTCACCCCTCCACTTT
CDR3: CASSSGRGNSPLHF

J: TRBJ1-4
D: TRBD1
V: TRBV10-3
size: few
DNA: TGTGCCATCAGTGAGTCGGTAGGGGGCGCGGAAAAACTGTTTTTT
CDR3: CAISESVGGAEKLFF

J: TRBJ2-7
D: .
V: TRBV6-5
size: .
DNA: TGTGCCAGCAGTTACAAGGATAGCTCCTACGAGCAGTACTTC
CDR3: CASSYKDSSYEQYF

J: TRBJ2-1
D: TRBD2
V: TRBV6-2/TRBV6-3
size: .
DNA: TGTGCCAGCAGTTTCGGACTAGCGGGGGGGAACTACAATGAGCAGTTCTTC
CDR3: CASSFGLAGGNYNEQFF

J: TRBJ1-1
D: TRBD1
V: TRBV7-2
size: .
DNA: TGTGCCAGCAGCTACGGGACAGGGTACACTGAAGCTTTCTTT
CDR3: CASSYGTGYTEAFF

J: TRBJ1-6
D: .
V: TRBV6-1
size: few
DNA: TGTGCCAGCAGTGAAGCGCTTAGGACAGCTAGTTCACCCCTCCACTTT
CDR3: CASSEALRTASSPLHF

J: TRBJ2-1
D: .
V: TRBV24-1
size: .
DNA: TGTGCCACCAGTGATTTTAAAGGGACACCCCCTAATGAGCAGTTCTTC
CDR3: CATSDFKGTPPNEQFF

J: TRBJ2-3
D: .
V: TRBV13
size: .
DNA: TGTGCCAGCAGCCTGACTAGAGGTACGCAGTATTTT
CDR3: CASSLTRGTQYF

J: TRBJ1-4
D: TRBD1
V: TRBV7-9
size: few
DNA: TGTGCCAGCAGCCAGCTCTTTAGACAGGGGAATGAAAAACTGTTTTTT
CDR3: CASSQLFRQGNEKLFF

J: TRBJ1-4
D: .
V: TRBV3-1/TRBV3-2
size: few
DNA: TGTGCCAGCAGCCATTTAAACAGTGAAAAACTGTTTTTT
CDR3: CASSHLNSEKLFF

J: TRBJ2-5
D: TRBD1
V: TRBV3-1/TRBV3-2
size: once
DNA: TGTGCCAGCAGCCAAACCCCGACAGGGGGCCGGGAGACCCAGTACTTC
CDR3: CASSQTPTGGRETQYF

J: TRBJ1-2
D: .
V: TRBV4-2
size: .
DNA: TGTGCCAGCAGCCAAGATTTAACGTCAGGGAGATATGGCTACACCTTC
CDR3: CASSQDLTSGRYGYTF

J: TRBJ2-7
D: .
V: TRBV11-2
size: .
DNA: TGTGCCAGCAGCTTAAATGGGGTTGCGGGATACGAGCAGTACTTC
CDR3: CASSLNGVAGYEQYF

J: TRBJ1-1
D: TRBD1
V: TRBV25-1
size: .
DNA: TGTGCCAGCAGTGATACCGGACAGGGGGTAACTGAAGCTTTCTTT
CDR3: CASSDTGQGVTEAFF

J: TRBJ1-2
D: TRBD1
V: TRBV4-2
size: once
DNA: TGTGCCAGCAGCCAGACTGACAGGGGAGGCTACACCTTC
CDR3: CASSQTDRGGYTF

J: TRBJ2-5
D: .
V: TRBV28
size: once
DNA: TGTGCCAGCAGTTTGAGAAGGGGCTCCGGGGAGACCCAGTACTTC
CDR3: CASSLRRGSGETQYF

J: TRBJ2-5
D: .
V: TRBV5-5
size: .
DNA: TGTGCCAGCAGCTTGGCCATGAGGGCCACAGACGATAAGACCCAGTACTTC
CDR3: CASSLAMRATDDKTQYF

J: TRBJ2-1
D: TRBD1
V: TRBV7-3
size: .
DNA: TGTGCCAGCAGCTTAGGCCGGGACAGCTACAATGAGCAGTTCTTC
CDR3: CASSLGRDSYNEQFF

J: TRBJ2-7
D: .
V: TRBV5-4
size: .
DNA: TGTGCCAGCAGTTTTAGCTCCCACGAGCAGTACTTC
CDR3: CASSFSSHEQYF

J: TRBJ1-2
D: .
V: TRBV2
size: .
DNA: TGTGCCAGCAGTGGCACAGGGCTGGGTGGCTACACCTTC
CDR3: CASSGTGLGGYTF

J: TRBJ2-7
D: TRBD1
V: TRBV6-5
size: .
DNA: TGTGCCAGCAGACATGGACAGGGAGGCGAGCAGTACTTC
CDR3: CASRHGQGGEQYF

J: TRBJ2-7
D: TRBD1
V: TRBV5-1
size: few
DNA: TGCGCCAGCAGCGAAGGGACAGGCCTTTACGAGCAGTACTTC
CDR3: CASSEGTGLYEQYF

J: TRBJ2-7
D: .
V: TRBV20-1
size: .
DNA: TGCAGTGCTAGTCCCCACGTTCTGAGCTCCTACGAGCAGTACTTC
CDR3: CSASPHVLSSYEQYF

J: TRBJ2-7
D: .
V: TRBV20-1
size: .
DNA: TGCAGTGCTAGTAATGCAGGGACCCTCGAGCAGTACTTC
CDR3: CSASNAGTLEQYF

J: TRBJ1-2
D: .
V: TRBV20-1
size: medium-sized
DNA: TGCTGTCACCGGCGGGGCTACACCTTC
CDR3: CCHRRGYTF

J: TRBJ2-1
D: TRBD2
V: TRBV6-4
size: .
DNA: TGTGCCAGCAGTGAGATAGCGGGATATGATGAGCAGTTCTTC
CDR3: CASSEIAGYDEQFF

J: TRBJ1-1
D: .
V: TRBV7-9
size: few
DNA: TGTGCCAGCAGCTTAGCCCCATCGGGTACTGAAGCTTTCTTT
CDR3: CASSLAPSGTEAFF

J: TRBJ2-1
D: .
V: TRBV3-1/TRBV3-2
size: .
DNA: TGTGCCAGCAGCCAAGGGGGGGGGCGAAGGTTCTTC
CDR3: CASSQGGGRRFF

J: TRBJ1-2
D: .
V: TRBV4-1
size: .
DNA: TGCGCCAGCAGCGGGTCTGGGAACTATGGCTACACCTTC
CDR3: CASSGSGNYGYTF

J: TRBJ2-3
D: .
V: TRBV5-1
size: .
DNA: TGCGCCAGCAGCTTGGCCGTCGATCAGGGAGATACGCAGTATTTT
CDR3: CASSLAVDQGDTQYF

J: TRBJ2-5
D: TRBD1
V: TRBV2
size: .
DNA: TGTGCCAGCAGGGACAGGGGAGAGACCCAGTACTTC
CDR3: CASRDRGETQYF

J: TRBJ2-1
D: .
V: TRBV5-1
size: .
DNA: TGCGCCAGCAGCTTGTTCAGCGTGAGCTCCTACAATGAGCAGTTCTTC
CDR3: CASSLFSVSSYNEQFF

J: TRBJ1-5
D: .
V: TRBV4-1
size: .
DNA: TGCGCCAGCAGCCAAGCAGGAGGGGCGATCCTCAATCAGCCCCAGCATTTT
CDR3: CASSQAGGAILNQPQHF

J: TRBJ1-3
D: .
V: TRBV11-3
size: few
DNA: TGTGCCAGCAGCTCCTTACCTGGAAACACCATATATTTT
CDR3: CASSSLPGNTIYF

J: TRBJ2-1
D: .
V: TRBV4-3
size: .
DNA: TGCGCCAGCAGCCAAGATTTAGTATTTAGGGATGAGCAGTTCTTC
CDR3: CASSQDLVFRDEQFF

J: TRBJ2-1
D: TRBD2
V: TRBV6-6
size: once
DNA: TGTGCCAGCAGTCCATTAGCGGGCAAGCTGTACAATGAGCAGTTCTTC
CDR3: CASSPLAGKLYNEQFF